The 8 T cell receptor beta chains presented below share a single source sample, sequenced in a study of T-cell memory formation after mild COVID-19. TCRdb recomputed calls from the 5' RACE reads with MiXCR, one row per CDR3 protein. The sample has 45,000 to 50,000 distinct CDR3 sequences; around 7.3% are singletons. Sequenced input: PBMCs or a T cell subset sorted from them (not recorded which). These TCRs come from a man aged 18 to 35 who had mild COVID-19 (a few samples of this study predate the infection). Cell type and time point are not known.

This clonotype was seen a few times. This chain's CDR3 is CASSSRGPYGYTF. For the CDR3, the DNA is TGTGCCAGCAGCTCGAGGGGCCCCTATGGCTACACCTTC. The chain has TRBV7-2 and TRBJ1-2; TRBD1 is a possible D gene (5 bases). Germline V gene data show CDR1 as SGHTA and CDR2 as FQGNSA. Trimming pared 4 bases from V and 4 bases from J, leaving 10 bases between. The CDR3 is 13 residues long.

The chain couples TRBV27 to TRBJ2-7, with D tentatively TRBD1 (6 bases). The V end lost 2 bases, the J end lost 2 bases, and 7 bases lay between the germline ends. This CDR3 contains 13 residues. From germline, CDR1 is MNHEY and CDR2 SMNVEV (reference sequence). This CDR3 is CASSLKGAYEQYF. DNA of the CDR3: TGTGCCAGCAGTTTAAAGGGGGCCTACGAGCAGTACTTC.

This clonotype was found a few times. The chain uses TRBV4-3 and TRBJ1-6; TRBD1 might be the D (5 bases). The CDR3 is 16 residues long. Germline values: CDR1 LGHNA, CDR2 YSLEER. Trimming removed 1 base at V and 1 base at J, with 8 bases between. The CDR3, as DNA: TGCGCCAGCAGCCAAGTTCCAGGGTCCTATAATTCACCCCTCCACTTT. This encodes CASSQVPGSYNSPLHF.

This chain connects TRBV11-2 to TRBJ1-1, with TRBD1 matching 8 bases. Germline CDR1 reads SGHAT; CDR2 reads FQNNGV. V trimming: 6 bases; J trimming: 3 bases; junction bases outside the gene matches: 6. This CDR3 has 14 amino acids. The CDR3 here is CASRNRDRHTEAFF. CDR3 bases: TGTGCCAGCAGGAACCGGGACAGGCACACTGAAGCTTTCTTT. The entire variable domain, with the rest obtained from reference TRBV11-2 and TRBJ1-1, is as follows: EAGVAQSPRYKIIEKRQSVAFWCNPISGHATLYWYQQILGQGPKLLIQFQNNGVVDDSQLPKDRFSAERLKGVDSTLKIQPAKLEDSAVYLCASRNRDRHTEAFFGQGTRLTVV.

This clonotype has ten or more counts. V usage is TRBV7-2 and J usage is TRBJ2-5; weak D call: TRBD2 (7 bases). Trimming removed 5 bases at V and 4 bases at J, with 20 bases between. The CDR3 runs to 16 residues. Germline V CDR1 and CDR2: SGHTA, FQGNSA. This chain's CDR3 is CASSQTYRGALETQYF. The DNA for the CDR3 is TGTGCCAGCAGCCAAACGTATCGGGGGGCATTAGAGACCCAGTACTTC.

The chain uses TRBV7-2 and TRBJ1-5; D remains unclear. Germline values: CDR1 SGHTA, CDR2 FQGNSA. V was shortened by 1 base and J by 12 bases, with 19 bases between the two germline ends. The CDR3 loop spans 15 amino acids. CDR3 residues: CASSLGVGSRVIQHF. The CDR3, as DNA: TGTGCCAGCAGCTTAGGGGTGGGCAGTAGGGTTATCCAGCATTTT.

The chain recombines TRBV9 with TRBJ1-1, with D tentatively TRBD1 (6 bases). Germline CDR1 SGDLS, CDR2 YYNGEE. The CDR3 length is 14 residues. The ends were cut back, 0 bases at V and 10 bases at J, with 16 bases in the middle. The CDR3 region is CASSVEPGAQSAFF. The CDR3 nucleotides are TGTGCCAGCAGCGTAGAACCAGGGGCCCAGTCAGCTTTCTTT.

The chain is built from TRBV5-4 and TRBJ2-3, with TRBD1 matching over 9 bases. The CDR3 runs to 17 residues. The trim removed 2 bases at V and 2 bases at J, leaving 9 bases unmatched. In germline, CDR1 is SGHNT, CDR2 YYREEE (reference sequence). The CDR3 is CASSLRIGQGLTDTQYF. The CDR3 DNA sequence: TGTGCCAGCAGCTTACGTATCGGACAGGGGCTCACAGATACGCAGTATTTT.